Listed here are 21 T cell receptor beta chains from one sample, sequenced in a study of T cell responses to AZD1222 COVID-19 vaccine. Profiled with immunoSEQ multiplex PCR; TCRdb holds only in-frame clones, not every one. The repertoire has approximately 92,000 clones, about 89% of them found once; the top ten carry 7.5%. The sample in question was peripheral blood, obtained on day 0 of AZD1222 vaccination. These receptors originate from an adult in good health.

The chain couples TRBV7-9 to TRBJ1-1, with 10 bases aligning to TRBD1. In germline, CDR1 is SEHNR, CDR2 FQNEAQ (reference sequence). The CDR3 loop spans 14 amino acids. V was clipped by 5 bases and J by 4 bases; unmatched bases: 4. As DNA, the CDR3 is TGTGCCAGCAGCGACAGGGGGCGGGTCACTGAAGCTTTCTTT. It codes for CASSDRGRVTEAFF.

This clone was detected only a few times. The chain joins TRBV5-6 to TRBJ2-5, with D maybe TRBD2 (6 bases). V lost 2 bases and J 5 bases, leaving 13 bases between the germline ends. The CDR3 totals 14 residues. The germline V gene encodes CDR1 SGHDT and CDR2 YYEEEE. CDR3 sequence (DNA): TGTGCCAGCAGCTTACCGGGAGCATCGGAGACCCAGTACTTC. Amino acids: CASSLPGASETQYF.

This chain joins TRBV5-1 and TRBJ2-5; TRBD2 might be the D (6 bases). Trimming removed 7 bases at V and 4 bases at J, with 20 bases between. From germline, CDR1 is SGHRS and CDR2 YFSETQ. The CDR3 length is 15 residues. The CDR3 protein is CASGPRDAWPETQYF. DNA of the CDR3: TGCGCCAGCGGACCGCGGGACGCCTGGCCAGAGACCCAGTACTTC.

The CDR3 spells CASSPAGTDTQYF. In nucleotides, the CDR3 is TGTGCCAGCAGCCCGGCGGGGACAGATACGCAGTATTTT. V is TRBV11-1 and J is TRBJ2-3; perhaps TRBD2 as D (6 bases). Germline V CDR1 and CDR2: SGHAT, FQDESV (reference sequence). V lost 5 bases and J lost 3, with 9 bases in between. CDR3 length: 13 amino acids.

The DNA of the CDR3 is TGTGCCAGCAGTTTATTATCGGGAGGTGAGACTGAAGCTTTCTTT. This codes for CASSLLSGGETEAFF. This rearrangement joins TRBV28 to TRBJ1-1; D gene unclear. Germline values: CDR1 MDHEN, CDR2 SYDVKM. There are 15 residues in the CDR3. The V and J ends lost 1 base and 5 bases respectively, with 14 bases between them.

The chain joins TRBV10-1 to TRBJ1-2; D perhaps matches TRBD1 (6 bases). Trimming took 9 bases from V and 4 from J, leaving 24 bases between them. The CDR3 extends over 16 amino acids. Germline loops: CDR1 WNHNN, CDR2 SYGVQD (reference sequence). The CDR3 is CARLKFRGSDIYGYTF. In nucleotides, the CDR3 is TGCGCCAGACTCAAATTCAGGGGATCGGATATCTATGGCTACACCTTC.

The V and J genes are TRBV11-2 and TRBJ1-3; D unresolved. The CDR3 contains 15 residues. V lost 4 bases, J lost 0 bases, and 10 bases lay in between. The V gene's germline CDR1 is SGHAT and CDR2 FQNNGV. The CDR3 protein is CASSWSRVSGNTIYF. The CDR3 DNA follows: TGTGCCAGCAGCTGGAGTCGGGTCTCTGGAAACACCATATATTTT.

The chain links TRBV7-2 to TRBJ1-5, with D unresolved. V shed 4 bases and J shed 4 bases, with 5 bases lying between them. CDR3 length equals 12 residues. CDR1 and CDR2 from the germline V gene are SGHTA and FQGNSA. CDR3: CASSWGNQPQHF. The CDR3 DNA sequence: TGTGCCAGCAGCTGGGGTAATCAGCCCCAGCATTTT. Full variable domain (rest looked up from reference TRBV7-2 and TRBJ1-5): GAGVSQSPSNKVTEKGKDVELRCDPISGHTALYWYRQSLGQGLEFLIYFQGNSAPDKSGLPSDRFSAERTGGSVSTLTIQRTQQEDSAVYLCASSWGNQPQHFGDGTRLSIL.

The genes are TRBV2 and TRBJ2-2, with 8 positions matching TRBD2. Germline V gene lookup returns CDR1 SNHLY and CDR2 FYNNEI. The V gene end was trimmed by 9 bases and the J gene end by 6 bases; junction bases not matched to a gene: 12. This CDR3 contains 15 residues. The DNA of the CDR3 is TGTGCCAGATCCTATCCCTCGGGGGGGGCCGGGGAGCTGTTTTTT. This gives the protein CARSYPSGGAGELFF.

This rearrangement joins TRBV9 to TRBJ2-3; 8 positions agree with TRBD2. CDR1 SGDLS and CDR2 YYNGEE come from the germline V gene. After removal of 2 bases from V and 0 bases from J, the junction contained 2 bases not matched to a gene. The CDR3 is 15 amino acids. CDR3 region: CASSVASGSTDTQYF. Here the CDR3 DNA reads TGTGCCAGCAGCGTGGCTAGCGGGAGCACAGATACGCAGTATTTT.

CDR3 sequence: CASSLDPGQRRYGYTF. The CDR3 DNA sequence: TGTGCCAGCAGCTTAGACCCGGGACAGCGACGTTATGGCTACACCTTC. J is TRBJ1-2 and V is TRBV11-2; TRBD1 matches at 7 bases. Unmatched junction bases numbered 9, after V lost 0 bases and J lost 5 bases. Germline V CDR1 and CDR2: SGHAT, FQNNGV. The CDR3 covers 16 residues.

The V and J genes are TRBV28 and TRBJ1-2; D remains ambiguous. Germline V gene lookup returns CDR1 MDHEN and CDR2 SYDVKM. The V and J ends lost 8 bases and 0 bases respectively, with 16 bases between them. This CDR3 spans 15 amino acids. Here the CDR3 DNA reads TGTGCCAGCGGCGGGCAGGAAAGAACTAACTATGGCTACACCTTC. This sequence encodes CASGGQERTNYGYTF.

This clone was counted a few times. The chain couples TRBV6-2 or TRBV6-3 to TRBJ1-1; possible D gene TRBD1, 5 bases. Germline values: CDR1 MNHEY, CDR2 SVGEGT. The CDR3 extends over 13 amino acids. The V and J ends lost 6 bases and 1 base respectively, with 9 bases between them. CDR3 region: CASSDRPNTEAFF. CDR3 nucleotide sequence: TGTGCCAGCAGCGACAGACCGAACACTGAAGCTTTCTTT.

The J gene is TRBJ1-1, the V gene TRBV3-1 (or the pseudogene TRBV3-2); no clear D gene. V was clipped by 1 base and J by 0 bases, with 6 bases between them. CDR1 and CDR2 (germline): LGHDT, YNNKEL (reference sequence). This CDR3 is built from 14 residues. The CDR3 sequence: CASSQGVVNTEAFF. The CDR3 nucleotides are TGTGCCAGCAGCCAAGGCGTGGTGAACACTGAAGCTTTCTTT.

The gene calls are TRBV4-3 and TRBJ1-6; TRBD1 agrees at 8 bases. The CDR3 is 15 residues long. Germline assignment: CDR1 LGHNA and CDR2 YSLEER. With V trimmed by 4 bases and J by 8 bases, 7 bases remained unmatched. The CDR3 sequence is CASSPKGQGDSPLHF. CDR3 nucleotides: TGCGCCAGCAGCCCCAAAGGACAGGGAGATTCACCCCTCCACTTT.

The rearrangement joins TRBV29-1 to TRBJ2-2, with 9 bases matching TRBD1. V lost 7 bases, J lost 5 bases, and 8 bases stayed unmatched. The CDR3 loop spans 14 amino acids. Germline loops: CDR1 SQVTM, CDR2 ANQGSEA. CDR3 amino acids: CSAPTGGVTGELFF. For the CDR3, the DNA is TGCAGCGCTCCGACAGGGGGGGTTACCGGGGAGCTGTTTTTT.

The CDR3 is CASTIEGTSGGYTF. The CDR3 DNA reads as TGTGCCAGCACTATAGAAGGGACCTCCGGAGGCTACACCTTC. The chain uses TRBV7-9 and TRBJ1-2, with a tentative D call TRBD1 (5 bases). Germline CDR1 SEHNR, CDR2 FQNEAQ (reference sequence). Trimming removed 7 bases from V and 8 bases from J, with 20 bases in between. This CDR3 is built from 14 residues. The full variable domain, in which reference TRBV7-9 and TRBJ1-2 provide the parts outside the CDR3, is DTGVSQNPRHKITKRGQNVTFRCDPISEHNRLYWYRQTLGQGPEFLTYFQNEAQLEKSRLLSDRFSAERPKGSFSTLEIQRTEQGDSAMYLCASTIEGTSGGYTFGSGTRLTVV.

This chain connects TRBV7-2 to TRBJ2-1, with 7 bases fitting TRBD1. CDR3 size: 19 residues. The V gene end was trimmed by 4 bases and the J gene end by 4 bases; junction bases not matched to a gene: 19. CDR1 SGHTA and CDR2 FQGNSA come from the germline V gene. CDR3 amino acids: CASSSQIKNSGTEYNEQFF. DNA for the CDR3: TGTGCCAGCAGCTCTCAGATAAAGAATTCCGGGACAGAGTACAATGAGCAGTTCTTC.

The chain uses TRBV3-1 (or the pseudogene TRBV3-2) and TRBJ1-2, with TRBD1 as a possible D gene (6 bases). This CDR3 has 14 amino acids. Germline CDR1 and CDR2: LGHDT and YNNKEL (reference sequence). V lost 4 bases and J lost 3, with 12 bases in between. The DNA of the CDR3 is TGTGCCAGCAGCCCACAACAGGGATACTATGGCTACACCTTC. Its protein is CASSPQQGYYGYTF.

This chain joins TRBV10-3 and TRBJ1-6; TRBD1 might be the D (5 bases). The CDR3 has 17 amino acids. The germline V gene has CDR1 ENHRY and CDR2 SYGVKD. V was trimmed by 6 bases and J by 6 bases, leaving 21 bases between them. CDR3 bases: TGTGCCATCAGAGACCGATCCGGGACGGAATCTAATTCACCCCTCCACTTT. This gives the protein CAIRDRSGTESNSPLHF.

The CDR3 coding sequence is TGCGCCAGCAGGGACACCCTACGCTCGTTCCCCTACGAGCAGTACTTC. Its protein is CASRDTLRSFPYEQYF. This sequence joins TRBV10-2 and TRBJ2-7; D may be TRBD1 (5 bases). This CDR3 comprises 16 residues. Germline V lookup: CDR1 WSHSY, CDR2 SAAADI. V was trimmed by 6 bases and J by 2 bases, leaving 20 bases between them.